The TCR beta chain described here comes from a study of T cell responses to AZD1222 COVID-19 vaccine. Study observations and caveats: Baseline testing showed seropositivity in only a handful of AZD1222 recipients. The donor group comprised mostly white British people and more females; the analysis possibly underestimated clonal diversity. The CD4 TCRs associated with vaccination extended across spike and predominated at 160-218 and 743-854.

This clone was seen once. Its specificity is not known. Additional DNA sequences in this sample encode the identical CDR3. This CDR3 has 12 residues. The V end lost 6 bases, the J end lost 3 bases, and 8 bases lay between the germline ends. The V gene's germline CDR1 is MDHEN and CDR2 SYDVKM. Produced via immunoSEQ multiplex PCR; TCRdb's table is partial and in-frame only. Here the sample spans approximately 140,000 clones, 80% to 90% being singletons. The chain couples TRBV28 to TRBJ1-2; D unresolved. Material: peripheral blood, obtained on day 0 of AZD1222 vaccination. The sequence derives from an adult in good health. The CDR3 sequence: CASSSGDYGYTF. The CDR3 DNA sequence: TGTGCCAGCAGCTCCGGGGACTATGGCTACACCTTC.